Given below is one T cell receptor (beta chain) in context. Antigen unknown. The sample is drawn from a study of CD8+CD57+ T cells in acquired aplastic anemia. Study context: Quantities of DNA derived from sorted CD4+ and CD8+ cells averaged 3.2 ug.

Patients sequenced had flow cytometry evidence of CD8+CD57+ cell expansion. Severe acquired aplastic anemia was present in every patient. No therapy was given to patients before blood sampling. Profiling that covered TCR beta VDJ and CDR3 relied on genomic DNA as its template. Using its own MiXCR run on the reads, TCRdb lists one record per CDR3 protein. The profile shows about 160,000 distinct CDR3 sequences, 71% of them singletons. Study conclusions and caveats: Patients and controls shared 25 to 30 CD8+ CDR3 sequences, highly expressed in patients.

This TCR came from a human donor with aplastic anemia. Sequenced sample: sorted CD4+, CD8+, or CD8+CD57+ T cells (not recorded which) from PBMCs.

CDR3 residues: CASRRMTGDAEAFF. CDR3 nucleotide sequence: TGTGCCAGCAGACGCATGACAGGGGACGCTGAAGCTTTCTTT. The chain combines TRBV7-8 with TRBJ1-1; TRBD1 agrees at 8 bases. Germline CDR1 is SGHVS and CDR2 is FQNEAQ. The V segment lost 6 bases and the J segment 6 bases; nucleotides outside the gene matches: 9. The CDR3 loop spans 14 amino acids.